These 20 T cell receptor beta chains originate from one sample sequenced in a study of response to subunit inactivated influenza vaccine. TCRdb used MiXCR to reprocess the RT-PCR reads, holding one entry per CDR3 protein. Among 540,000 or so distinct CDR3 sequences listed, about an eighth were seen once. The specimen comprised PBMCs from blood, sampled roughly 46 days after vaccination. Source of these receptors: a man aged 45-60 years who received an inactivated influenza vaccine.

This clonotype has more than one count but fewer than ten. The gene calls are TRBV20-1 and TRBJ2-1; D call uncertain. This CDR3 comprises 17 residues. V lost 0 bases and J 0 bases, leaving 15 bases between the germline ends. Germline-derived CDR1 and CDR2 are DFQATT and SNEGSKA (reference sequence). The CDR3: CSARDSTVLSSYNEQFF. The CDR3 coding sequence is TGCAGTGCTAGAGATAGTACAGTTCTTAGCTCCTACAATGAGCAGTTCTTC.

This clonotype showed up just once. V usage is TRBV7-9 and J usage is TRBJ2-2, with 8 bases matching TRBD2. Germline lookup yields CDR1 SEHNR and CDR2 FQNEAQ (reference sequence). The CDR3 extends over 15 amino acids. V dropped 1 base and J dropped 6; count of bases not matched to a gene: 4. The CDR3 reads CASSLEAGVAGELFF. The CDR3 nucleotides read TGTGCCAGCAGCTTAGAAGCGGGAGTGGCCGGGGAGCTGTTTTTT.

The V gene is TRBV2, the J gene TRBJ2-1; weak D call: TRBD1 (5 bases). Trimming removed 11 bases from V and 2 bases from J, with 10 bases in between. Germline V gene sequence: CDR1 SNHLY, CDR2 FYNNEI. The CDR3 is 12 residues long. CDR3 sequence (DNA): TGTGCCGACGACAGAGCCTACAATGAGCAGTTCTTC. Amino acids: CADDRAYNEQFF.

As for this clonotype: A much larger clone lies a single base off, so this may be a read error. V usage is TRBV28 and J usage is TRBJ1-6, with D uncertain. The germline V gene encodes CDR1 MDHEN and CDR2 SYDVKM. The CDR3 has 16 amino acids. The CDR3 sequence is CARSLHNRIFNSPLHF. For the CDR3, the DNA is TGTGCCAGAAGTTTACATAATCGGATCTTCAATTCACCCCTCCACTTT.

This clonotype has more than one count but fewer than ten. CDR3 nucleotides: TGCGCCAGCAGCGACGCTATGAACACTGAAGCTTTCTTT. This encodes CASSDAMNTEAFF. The chain carries TRBV5-1 and TRBJ1-1; no clear D. The CDR3 has 13 amino acids. Per germline, CDR1 SGHRS and CDR2 YFSETQ. Trimming took 4 bases from V and 0 from J, leaving 7 bases between them.

There are a few counts of this clonotype. The CDR3: CASSQESAATSNTGELFF. The CDR3 DNA is TGCGCCAGCAGCCAAGAGTCGGCAGCTACTTCGAACACCGGGGAGCTGTTTTTT. The chain recombines TRBV4-3 with TRBJ2-2; D uncertain. Germline V gene lookup returns CDR1 LGHNA and CDR2 YSLEER. Trimming stripped 0 bases from V and 0 bases from J, with 14 bases between. This CDR3 contains 18 residues.

The chain uses TRBV20-1 and TRBJ1-1; the D is unclear. The V gene's germline CDR1 is DFQATT and CDR2 SNEGSKA (reference sequence). CDR3 length equals 14 residues. V was cut by 3 bases and J by 1 base, with 12 bases left in between. The CDR3 coding sequence is TGCAGTGCTAGGAGTCGGCAACGGAACACTGAAGCTTTCTTT. Its protein is CSARSRQRNTEAFF.

This clonotype occurred a few times. The chain recombines TRBV5-4 with TRBJ1-2; possible D gene TRBD1, 5 bases. The V gene lost 2 bases and the J gene lost 4 bases, with 15 bases spanning the gap. Germline V gene lookup returns CDR1 SGHNT and CDR2 YYREEE (reference sequence). The CDR3 is 15 amino acids. Written as DNA, the CDR3 is TGTGCCAGCAGCTTCCAGGGTCAGGTTCGCTATGGCTACACCTTC. It codes for CASSFQGQVRYGYTF.

CDR3: CAISESGATYEQYF. CDR3 coding DNA: TGTGCCATCAGTGAGTCGGGAGCAACCTACGAGCAGTACTTC. The chain has TRBV10-3 and TRBJ2-7; TRBD2 might be the D (5 bases). This CDR3 has 14 residues. The ends were cut back, 0 bases at V and 2 bases at J, with 8 bases in the middle. Germline CDR1 is ENHRY and CDR2 is SYGVKD.

Only a few counts were recorded for this clonotype. A much larger clone differs by one base, so this may be a read error. This chain links TRBV29-1 with TRBJ2-1; D unresolved. Germline assignment: CDR1 SQVTM and CDR2 ANQGSEA. CDR3 length equals 12 residues. Trimming stripped 6 bases from V and 8 bases from J, with 14 bases between. The CDR3 protein is CSVDPELYEQFF. CDR3 sequence (DNA): TGCAGCGTGGATCCGGAGCTTTATGAGCAGTTCTTC.

In its sample, this clonotype was seen a few times. The chain uses TRBV12-3 or TRBV12-4 and TRBJ1-3; the D gene is possibly TRBD1 (5 bases). The CDR3 length is 15 residues. V lost 5 bases and J lost 0, with 11 bases in between. The CDR3 bases are TGTGCCAGCAGTCCCGACAGCAGCTCTGGAAACACCATATATTTT. It encodes CASSPDSSSGNTIYF.

This clonotype was counted at least ten times. V is TRBV20-1 and J is TRBJ2-7; 10 positions agree with TRBD2. Germline assignment: CDR1 DFQATT and CDR2 SNEGSKA (reference sequence). Trimming removed 3 bases from V and 4 bases from J; junction bases left unmatched: 6. This CDR3 is built from 14 residues. In nucleotides, the CDR3 is TGCAGTGCTAGCCAGCGGGGGGGCCTTTACGAGCAGTACTTC. Translating gives CSASQRGGLYEQYF.

This chain joins TRBV4-2 and TRBJ2-7; TRBD1 aligns across 7 bases. In germline, CDR1 is LGHNA, CDR2 YNFKEQ. J lost 2 bases, V lost 0 bases, and 7 bases had no gene match. The CDR3 is 16 amino acids. CDR3 nucleotides: TGTGCCAGCAGCCAAGATAACACAGGGGCTCCCTACGAGCAGTACTTC. The encoded protein is CASSQDNTGAPYEQYF.

The V gene is TRBV12-3 or TRBV12-4, the J gene TRBJ2-3, with TRBD1 identical over 9 bases. The CDR3 has 15 residues. The J segment lost 6 bases and the V segment lost 6 bases, leaving 10 bases of the junction unmatched. The CDR3 coding sequence is TGTGCCAGCAGCCAACAGGGGGCGGGATGGGATACGCAGTATTTT. This gives the protein CASSQQGAGWDTQYF.

In its sample, this clonotype was seen a few times. Relative to the germline gene, one junction end is altered; a read error may explain this. The V and J genes are TRBV3-1 and TRBJ2-5; D not certain. This CDR3 is built from 15 residues. Germline lookup yields CDR1 LGHDT and CDR2 YNNKEL (reference sequence). DNA of the CDR3: TGTGCCAGCACCCAAGACCGGTCTTGGCCCATCACCCAGTACTTC. This codes for CASTQDRSWPITQYF.

This clonotype was recorded a few times. Relative to the germline gene, one junction end is altered; a read error may explain this. The chain employs TRBV20-1 and TRBJ1-2; unclear D gene. This CDR3 contains 9 residues. CDR1 and CDR2 (germline): DFQATT, SNEGSKA (reference sequence). CDR3 DNA sequence: TGCAGTGCTAATTATGGCTACACCTTC. It is translated as CSANYGYTF.

Concerning this clonotype: This sequence may be a read error, since a much larger clone differs from it by one base. The chain joins TRBV20-1 to TRBJ2-2; 7 nucleotides match TRBD2. CDR1 is DFQATT, CDR2 SNEGSKA, per germline (reference sequence). V trimming: 1 base; J trimming: 6 bases; junction bases outside the gene matches: 5. The CDR3 is made up of 14 amino acids. The CDR3 is CSARAEGGPGELFF. In nucleotides, the CDR3 is TGCAGTGCTAGAGCTGAGGGAGGGCCCGGGGAGCTGTTTTTT.

V and J are TRBV9 and TRBJ1-6; D remains ambiguous. Germline V gene sequence: CDR1 SGDLS, CDR2 YYNGEE. The CDR3 length is 14 residues. Trimming shortened V by 1 base and J by 7 bases, and 9 bases separated the two germline ends. In nucleotides, the CDR3 is TGTGCCAGCAGCGTATCAGGAGTCAATTCACCCCTCCACTTT. Its protein is CASSVSGVNSPLHF.

This chain joins TRBV24-1 and TRBJ2-1; D unresolved. CDR3 size: 17 residues. Per germline, CDR1 KGHDR and CDR2 SFDVKD. Trimming took 3 bases from V and 0 from J, leaving 14 bases between them. The CDR3: CATSDNLGRSSYNEQFF. CDR3 sequence (DNA): TGTGCCACCAGTGATAACCTAGGAAGGAGCTCCTACAATGAGCAGTTCTTC.

The chain carries TRBV28 and TRBJ2-7; tentatively, D is TRBD1 (5 bases). Germline loops: CDR1 MDHEN, CDR2 SYDVKM. The CDR3 loop spans 14 amino acids. V shed 3 bases and J shed 3 bases, with 12 bases lying between them. The CDR3 spells CASSFTGTFYEQYF. CDR3 bases: TGTGCCAGCAGTTTTACAGGAACCTTCTACGAGCAGTACTTC.